The sequence of this TCR beta chain was determined in a study of cytomegalovirus exposure and HLA in healthy donors. Overall study findings and caveats: Reported findings show TCR beta sequences accurately forecast HLA-A and HLA-B alleles in most subjects.

Amplification used 60 Vbeta primers and 13 Jbeta primers. Assay: immunoSEQ multiplex PCR; the TCRdb copy retains only in-frame clones and omits some. This sample's table reports about 190,000 clones. Worth noting for this clone: What it recognizes is unknown.

The germline V gene has CDR1 SGHAT and CDR2 FQNNGV. V gave up 5 bases and J gave up 3 bases, with 6 bases separating them. The CDR3 consists of 12 residues. The chain joins TRBV11-2 to TRBJ2-3, with unresolved D. This receptor was identified in a woman aged 25 to 39 in good health and CMV-seropositive. The sample consisted of PBMCs. The CDR3 coding sequence is TGTGCCAGCAGCCTTATTACAGATACGCAGTATTTT. Its protein product is CASSLITDTQYF.